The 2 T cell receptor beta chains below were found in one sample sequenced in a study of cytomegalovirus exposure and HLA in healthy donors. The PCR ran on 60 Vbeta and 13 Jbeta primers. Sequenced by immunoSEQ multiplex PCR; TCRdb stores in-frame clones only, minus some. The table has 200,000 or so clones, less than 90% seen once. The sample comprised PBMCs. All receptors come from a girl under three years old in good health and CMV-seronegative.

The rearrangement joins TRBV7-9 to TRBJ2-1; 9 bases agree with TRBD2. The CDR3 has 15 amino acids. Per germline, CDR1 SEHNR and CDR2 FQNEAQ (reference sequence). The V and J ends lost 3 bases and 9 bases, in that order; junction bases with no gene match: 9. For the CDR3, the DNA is TGTGCCAGCAGCTTCCTCGGGCGGGAGGGGGGTGAGCAGTTCTTC. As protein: CASSFLGREGGEQFF.

The CDR3 DNA reads TGTGCCAGCAGCCCAAATATTAACAACAGGGGGAATTCACCCCTCCACTTT. Translated, it gives CASSPNINNRGNSPLHF. The rearrangement uses TRBV27 and TRBJ1-6; 8 nucleotides line up with TRBD1. The CDR3 has 17 amino acids. Trimming cost V 6 bases and J 7 bases; bases outside gene matches: 14. Germline lookup yields CDR1 MNHEY and CDR2 SMNVEV (reference sequence).